This record covers a single T cell receptor (beta chain). Its antigen remains unidentified. CD45RO-negative cells were positively selected for CCR7, leaving out terminally differentiated effector memory CD45RA+ cells. The germline CDR1 and CDR2 sequences are SGDLS and YYNGEE. The J segment lost 2 bases and the V segment lost 4 bases, leaving 8 bases of the junction unmatched. This CDR3 has 15 amino acids. Using immunoSEQ multiplex PCR, the repertoire was profiled, and TCRdb retains in-frame clones only, with some absent. The sample yields fewer than 850,000 clones, about 96% seen once. These data come from a study of shared clonotypes between healthy human individuals. General study findings and limits: Although depth was large, rarefaction showed that sequencing of the sorted subsets was incomplete. Apart from blood, nothing was sampled; tissue repertoires likely differ.

The sequenced sample consisted of naive CD8+ T cells sorted from blood. This clonotype was sampled from a man aged 25 to 40 in good health. The chain combines TRBV9 with TRBJ2-7, with 8 bases that match TRBD1. The CDR3: CASSSRQGPTYEQYF. The CDR3 nucleotides are TGTGCCAGCAGCTCCCGACAGGGGCCCACCTACGAGCAGTACTTC.